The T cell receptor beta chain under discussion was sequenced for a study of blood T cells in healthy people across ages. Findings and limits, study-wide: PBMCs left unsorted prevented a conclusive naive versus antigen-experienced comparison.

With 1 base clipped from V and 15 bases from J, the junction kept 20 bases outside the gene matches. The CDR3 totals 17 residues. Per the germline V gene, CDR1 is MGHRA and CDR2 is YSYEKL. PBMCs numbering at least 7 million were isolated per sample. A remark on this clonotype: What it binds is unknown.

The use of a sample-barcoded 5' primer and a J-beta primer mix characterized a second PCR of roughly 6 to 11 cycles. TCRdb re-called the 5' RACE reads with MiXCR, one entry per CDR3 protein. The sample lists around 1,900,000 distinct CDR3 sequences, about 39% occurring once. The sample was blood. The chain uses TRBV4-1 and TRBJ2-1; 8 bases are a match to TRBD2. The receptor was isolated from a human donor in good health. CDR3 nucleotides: TGCGCCAGCAGCCAAGGGATGGGTGTCGGCGGGGGGAAGGCCTTGTTCTTC. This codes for CASSQGMGVGGGKALFF.